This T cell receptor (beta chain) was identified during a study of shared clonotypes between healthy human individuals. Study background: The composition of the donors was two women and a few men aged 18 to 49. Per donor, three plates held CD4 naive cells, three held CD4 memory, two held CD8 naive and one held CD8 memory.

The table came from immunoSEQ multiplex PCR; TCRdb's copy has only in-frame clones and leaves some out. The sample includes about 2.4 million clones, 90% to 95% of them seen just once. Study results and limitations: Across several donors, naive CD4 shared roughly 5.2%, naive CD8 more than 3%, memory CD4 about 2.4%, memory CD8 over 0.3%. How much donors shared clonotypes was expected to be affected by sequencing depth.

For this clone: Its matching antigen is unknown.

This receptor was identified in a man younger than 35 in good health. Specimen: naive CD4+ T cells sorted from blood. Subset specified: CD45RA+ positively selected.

CDR3 sequence: CASSPLGDPYEQYF. The CDR3 DNA reads as TGTGCCAGCAGTCCCCTCGGGGACCCCTACGAGCAGTACTTC. This sequence joins TRBV27 and TRBJ2-7; D tentatively reads TRBD1 or TRBD2 (5 bases each). Trimming took off 5 bases at V and 2 bases at J, with 13 bases between the two ends. CDR1 and CDR2 (germline): MNHEY, SMNVEV (reference sequence). The CDR3 extends over 14 amino acids.